One sample yielded the 18 T cell receptor beta chains listed below, sequenced in a study of blood T cell repertoires in COVID-19. The assay was immunoSEQ multiplex PCR, and TCRdb's table has in-frame clones only and misses some. The sample carries about 98,000 clones, about 90% recorded once. Sample: peripheral blood. The receptors come from a man aged 65 to 79 with acute or convalescent COVID-19.

J is TRBJ2-3 and V is TRBV7-2; 8 positions match TRBD2. CDR1 SGHTA and CDR2 FQGNSA come from the germline V gene. The V segment lost 4 bases and the J segment 1 base; nucleotides outside the gene matches: 4. The CDR3 has 15 amino acids. In DNA, the CDR3 is TGTGCCAGCAGCTCCACAGCGGGGGGCACAGATACGCAGTATTTT. Protein sequence: CASSSTAGGTDTQYF. The full variable domain, in which reference TRBV7-2 and TRBJ2-3 provide the parts outside the CDR3, is GAGVSQSPSNKVTEKGKDVELRCDPISGHTALYWYRQSLGQGLEFLIYFQGNSAPDKSGLPSDRFSAERTGGSVSTLTIQRTQQEDSAVYLCASSSTAGGTDTQYFGPGTRLTVL.

The chain uses TRBV6-5 and TRBJ2-2; 8 positions match TRBD1. Germline CDR1 is MNHEY and CDR2 is SVGAGI. The CDR3 covers 14 residues. V trimming: 6 bases; J trimming: 3 bases; junction bases outside the gene matches: 3. This chain's CDR3 is CASRLDRDTGELFF. The CDR3 DNA is TGTGCCAGCAGATTGGACAGGGACACCGGGGAGCTGTTTTTT.

The gene calls are TRBV5-4 and TRBJ1-6; maybe TRBD1 (6 bases). Germline V lookup: CDR1 SGHNT, CDR2 YYREEE (reference sequence). CDR3 length equals 14 residues. V was trimmed by 2 bases and J by 10 bases, leaving 13 bases between them. CDR3 DNA sequence: TGTGCCAGCAGCTTATCTAGGGGGTTGTCACCCCTCCACTTT. Residues: CASSLSRGLSPLHF.

This clone was detected a few times. The rearrangement joins TRBV7-8 to TRBJ1-5; maybe TRBD1 (5 bases). The length of the CDR3 is 16 residues. Germline CDR1 SGHVS, CDR2 FQNEAQ. Trimming shortened V by 5 bases and J by 2 bases, and 16 bases separated the two germline ends. In DNA, the CDR3 is TGTGCCAGCAGCCCCGGGGGATACGGTGGCAATCAGCCCCAGCATTTT. As protein: CASSPGGYGGNQPQHF. Full variable domain (missing parts from reference TRBV7-8 and TRBJ1-5): GAGVSQSPRYKVAKRGQDVALRCDPISGHVSLFWYQQALGQGPEFLTYFQNEAQLDKSGLPSDRFFAERPEGSVSTLKIQRTQQEDSAVYLCASSPGGYGGNQPQHFGDGTRLSIL.

The CDR3 nucleotides read TGTGCCAGCAGTGATCCGGGGGGAACTAATGAAAAACTGTTTTTT. The encoded protein is CASSDPGGTNEKLFF. The chain uses TRBV25-1 and TRBJ1-4; D perhaps matches TRBD1 (5 bases). This CDR3 is built from 15 residues. The germline V gene encodes CDR1 MGHDK and CDR2 SYGVNS. V lost 3 bases and J 1 base, leaving 9 bases between the germline ends.

The rearrangement joins TRBV15 to TRBJ2-5; TRBD1 agrees at 7 bases. CDR3 length: 16 residues. With 3 bases clipped from V and 2 bases from J, the junction kept 9 bases outside the gene matches. Germline CDR1 LNHNV, CDR2 YYDKDF (reference sequence). The CDR3 sequence is CATSRETGWDQETQYF. The CDR3 nucleotides read TGTGCCACCAGCAGGGAGACAGGGTGGGATCAAGAGACCCAGTACTTC.

This clone has just one count. This chain connects TRBV4-2 to TRBJ2-5, with 11 bases matching TRBD1. The CDR3 is made up of 15 amino acids. CDR1 and CDR2 from the germline V gene are LGHNA and YNFKEQ. Trimming at V came to 1 base and at J to 4 bases, leaving 2 bases not matched to a gene. CDR3: CASSQGTGGLETQYF. In DNA form, the CDR3 reads TGTGCCAGCAGCCAAGGGACAGGGGGCTTAGAGACCCAGTACTTC.

The rearrangement joins TRBV11-3 to TRBJ2-1; D perhaps matches TRBD2 (6 bases). The length of the CDR3 is 17 residues. The ends were cut back, 0 bases at V and 6 bases at J, with 18 bases in the middle. Per germline, CDR1 SGHNT and CDR2 YENEEA. The CDR3, as DNA: TGTGCCAGCAGCTTAGACCGGGTCGGGAGCCCCCTCAATGAGCAGTTCTTC. Translating it yields CASSLDRVGSPLNEQFF.

The rearrangement links TRBV5-1 to TRBJ2-2, with 9 nucleotides matching TRBD1. The V segment lost 2 bases and the J segment 3 bases; nucleotides outside the gene matches: 2. Germline lookup yields CDR1 SGHRS and CDR2 YFSETQ. The CDR3 is 15 amino acids. The CDR3 DNA sequence: TGCGCCAGCAGCTTTAACAGGGGGCACACCGGGGAGCTGTTTTTT. This codes for CASSFNRGHTGELFF.

The chain links TRBV3-1 (or the pseudogene TRBV3-2) to TRBJ1-6; no clear D. The germline CDR1 and CDR2 sequences are LGHDT and YNNKEL (reference sequence). The CDR3 sequence is 17 residues long. With 4 bases removed from V and 0 bases from J, the gap between germline ends came to 13 bases. The CDR3: CASSPGGGNSYNSPLHF. CDR3 coding DNA: TGTGCCAGCAGCCCCGGAGGAGGGAACTCCTATAATTCACCCCTCCACTTT.

This chain connects TRBV5-4 to TRBJ2-5; D perhaps matches TRBD2 (7 bases). The length of the CDR3 is 14 residues. Germline CDR1 SGHNT, CDR2 YYREEE (reference sequence). V shed 2 bases and J shed 10 bases, with 18 bases lying between them. The CDR3 nucleotides are TGTGCCAGCAGCTTCTCACTAGCGCCAGGGGACCAGTACTTC. Its protein product is CASSFSLAPGDQYF.

The genes are TRBV7-3 and TRBJ2-3; D may be TRBD2 (6 bases). Trimming took off 2 bases at V and 0 bases at J, with 12 bases between the two ends. This CDR3 is 16 amino acids long. Germline CDR1 is SGHTA and CDR2 is FQGTGA. CDR3 residues: CASSLGGGASTDTQYF. DNA for the CDR3: TGTGCCAGCAGCTTAGGAGGCGGGGCTAGCACAGATACGCAGTATTTT.

The chain carries TRBV7-2 and TRBJ2-5; no definite D call. CDR3 length: 16 residues. Germline V CDR1 and CDR2: SGHTA, FQGNSA. The V end was cut by 2 bases, the J end by 3 bases, with 16 bases between. For the CDR3, the DNA is TGTGCCAGCAGCTTACGTCTTAGAGAGATAGAAGAGACCCAGTACTTC. Translation: CASSLRLREIEETQYF.

The gene calls are TRBV6-5 and TRBJ1-2; 11 bases are a match to TRBD1. V trimming: 6 bases; J trimming: 7 bases; junction bases outside the gene matches: 4. CDR3 length: 13 amino acids. Germline-derived CDR1 and CDR2 are MNHEY and SVGAGI. The CDR3 bases are TGTGCCAGCAGGGACAGGGGGCCGGCTGGCTACACCTTC. Its protein product is CASRDRGPAGYTF.

This rearrangement joins TRBV28 to TRBJ1-5; TRBD1 matches at 7 bases. With 5 bases clipped from V and 7 bases from J, the junction kept 8 bases outside the gene matches. Germline CDR1 is MDHEN and CDR2 is SYDVKM. The CDR3 extends over 14 amino acids. Here the CDR3 reads CASSPGQDFQPQHF. CDR3 in DNA: TGTGCCAGCAGTCCAGGACAGGATTTCCAGCCCCAGCATTTT.

This chain joins TRBV6-1 and TRBJ1-3; D not resolved. From germline, CDR1 is MNHNS and CDR2 SASEGT. This CDR3 is built from 18 residues. With 4 bases removed from V and 0 bases from J, the gap between germline ends came to 19 bases. The CDR3 DNA sequence: TGTGCCAGCAGTGTTTTCTCGCAGGCTACTAGCTCTGGAAACACCATATATTTT. This translates into CASSVFSQATSSGNTIYF.

J is TRBJ1-5 and V is TRBV28; TRBD1 agrees at 7 bases. This CDR3 has 15 residues. CDR1 and CDR2 (germline): MDHEN, SYDVKM. Trimming cost V 3 bases and J 3 bases; bases outside gene matches: 5. The DNA of the CDR3 is TGTGCCAGCAGTTTCAACAGGGGTTACAATCAGCCCCAGCATTTT. It translates to CASSFNRGYNQPQHF.

The chain has TRBV19 and TRBJ2-5, with D unresolved. The CDR3 sequence is 15 residues long. Trimming pared 3 bases from V and 0 bases from J, leaving 11 bases between. Per germline, CDR1 LNHDA and CDR2 SQIVND (reference sequence). The CDR3 here is CASSIRVGNQETQYF. The CDR3 DNA follows: TGTGCCAGTAGTATTCGGGTCGGCAACCAAGAGACCCAGTACTTC.